The 9 T cell receptor beta chains listed next were all sequenced from one sample in a study of cytomegalovirus exposure and HLA in healthy donors. Vbeta (60) and Jbeta (13) primers were used in the PCR. Assay: immunoSEQ multiplex PCR; the TCRdb copy retains only in-frame clones and omits some. Its table lists nearly 200,000 clones. The sequencing input was PBMCs. These receptors all come from a boy younger than 18 in good health and CMV-seronegative.

The chain uses TRBV11-3 and TRBJ1-3, with TRBD1 matching 7 bases. CDR1 SGHNT and CDR2 YENEEA come from the germline V gene. The trim removed 4 bases at V and 6 bases at J, leaving 12 bases unmatched. The CDR3 loop spans 16 amino acids. CDR3 amino acids: CASSSRTGRTKNTIYF. CDR3 DNA sequence: TGTGCCAGCAGCTCCCGGACAGGCCGAACTAAAAACACCATATATTTT. The whole variable domain, filled in from reference TRBV11-3 and TRBJ1-3, reads EAGVVQSPRYKIIEKKQPVAFWCNPISGHNTLYWYLQNLGQGPELLIRYENEEAVDDSQLPKDRFSAERLKGVDSTLKIQPAELGDSAVYLCASSSRTGRTKNTIYFGEGSWLTVV.

The chain joins TRBV2 to TRBJ2-2, with 11 bases that match TRBD1. This CDR3 spans 15 amino acids. CDR1 SNHLY and CDR2 FYNNEI come from the germline V gene. J gave up 3 bases and V 4 bases, and 1 base lay outside the gene matches. The CDR3 protein is CASSGGQGDTGELFF. CDR3 in DNA: TGTGCCAGCAGTGGGGGACAGGGGGACACCGGGGAGCTGTTTTTT.

The gene calls are TRBV2 and TRBJ1-4; D gene uncertain. CDR1 is SNHLY and CDR2 is FYNNEI in the germline V gene. V shed 3 bases and J shed 3 bases, with 8 bases lying between them. CDR3 length equals 14 residues. The CDR3 DNA reads as TGTGCCAGCAGTGACTCACGGGCTAATGAAAAACTGTTTTTT. It encodes CASSDSRANEKLFF.

The CDR3 here is CASSPLPGQGARGGGYTF. The CDR3 region has the DNA TGTGCCAGCAGTCCCCTACCGGGACAGGGGGCGAGGGGGGGAGGCTACACCTTC. The genes are TRBV28 and TRBJ1-2; 12 bases are a match to TRBD1. J lost 8 bases, V lost 5 bases, and 18 bases had no gene match. The V gene's germline CDR1 is MDHEN and CDR2 SYDVKM. The CDR3 spans 18 residues.

The chain combines TRBV18 with TRBJ2-7; the match to TRBD1 covers 8 bases. V lost 5 bases, J lost 4 bases, and 4 bases stayed unmatched. This CDR3 region has 13 residues. CDR1 and CDR2 (germline): KGHSH, LQKENI. CDR3 in DNA: TGTGCCAGCTCAGCCGGGACAGGATACGAGCAGTACTTC. Its translation: CASSAGTGYEQYF. The variable domain in full, completed from reference TRBV18 and TRBJ2-7, reads NAGVMQNPRHLVRRRGQEARLRCSPMKGHSHVYWYRQLPEEGLKFMVYLQKENIIDESGMPKERFSAEFPKEGPSILRIQQVVRGDSAAYFCASSAGTGYEQYFGPGTRLTVT.

The chain links TRBV7-2 to TRBJ2-2; the D is unclear. CDR3 size: 15 residues. The V and J ends lost 2 bases and 7 bases respectively, with 14 bases between them. CDR1 and CDR2 (germline): SGHTA, FQGNSA. CDR3 residues: CASSLSFIVGGELFF. DNA of the CDR3: TGTGCCAGCAGCTTAAGTTTTATCGTCGGCGGGGAGCTGTTTTTT.

The chain couples TRBV19 to TRBJ1-2; D ambiguous. Germline assignment: CDR1 LNHDA and CDR2 SQIVND (reference sequence). This CDR3 is built from 17 residues. Trimming took 3 bases from V and 4 from J, leaving 21 bases between them. This chain's CDR3 is CASSIITAPLGGYGYTF. The CDR3 bases are TGTGCCAGTAGTATCATAACGGCGCCCCTCGGCGGCTATGGCTACACCTTC.

CDR3 DNA: TGTGCCAGCAGACGGGGGTTGGACGACGAGCAGTACTTC. Protein sequence: CASRRGLDDEQYF. The rearrangement joins TRBV28 to TRBJ2-7, with D possibly being TRBD2 (6 bases). In germline, CDR1 is MDHEN, CDR2 SYDVKM. Trimming shortened V by 6 bases and J by 5 bases, and 14 bases separated the two germline ends. There are 13 residues in the CDR3.

The chain links TRBV2 to TRBJ2-2, with 9 bases that match TRBD2. Germline values: CDR1 SNHLY, CDR2 FYNNEI. The CDR3 is 13 amino acids. V was clipped by 11 bases and J by 5 bases; unmatched bases: 6. The CDR3 nucleotides read TGTGCCCCTCGGCGGGGGGGGACCGGGGAGCTGTTTTTT. Translated, it gives CAPRRGGTGELFF.